This entry lists 3 T cell receptor beta chains sequenced from one sample in a study of shared clonotypes between healthy human individuals (dated by TCRdb to 2018 to 2020). Library creation used the immunoSEQ multiplex PCR assay. As stored in TCRdb, this immuneACCESS dataset retains in-frame rearrangements with V and J assigned. A fraction of the clones does not appear; measured against another copy, unresolved V genes explain less than half of the discrepancy, and the remainder lacks a known reason. The sample has 850,000 to 1,200,000 clones on record, about 74% of them singletons. The ten largest clones represent about 1.5% of the sample. Specimen: memory CD4+ T cells sorted from blood. This specimen's cell subset or site label, interpreted: CD45RA-negative fraction. Source of these receptors: a young man in good health.

This chain uses TRBV9 with TRBJ2-7; D gene unclear. CDR1 and CDR2 (germline): SGDLS, YYNGEE. V was clipped by 0 bases and J by 2 bases, with 9 bases between them. The CDR3 runs 14 residues. The CDR3 region has the DNA TGTGCCAGCAGCGTAGGGTGGTCTACCTACGAGCAGTACTTC. The encoded protein is CASSVGWSTYEQYF. Based on the CDR3 plus reference TRBV9 and TRBJ2-7, the full variable domain is DSGVTQTPKHLITATGQRVTLRCSPRSGDLSVYWYQQSLDQGLQFLIQYYNGEERAKGNILERFSAQQFPDLHSELNLSSLELGDSALYFCASSVGWSTYEQYFGPGTRLTVT.

This clone was seen more than once but under ten times. The V call is TRBV11-2, the J call TRBJ2-7, with D perhaps matching TRBD1 (9 bases). Germline V gene data show CDR1 as SGHAT and CDR2 as FQNNGV. The germline V and J ends were trimmed by 6 bases and 1 base, with 16 bases remaining between them. This CDR3 contains 15 residues. CDR3 nucleotides: TGTGCCAGCAGTCATAGCGGGACAGGGTCCTACGAGCAGTACTTC. It yields the protein CASSHSGTGSYEQYF. The whole variable domain, filled in from reference TRBV11-2 and TRBJ2-7, reads EAGVAQSPRYKIIEKRQSVAFWCNPISGHATLYWYQQILGQGPKLLIQFQNNGVVDDSQLPKDRFSAERLKGVDSTLKIQPAKLEDSAVYLCASSHSGTGSYEQYFGPGTRLTVT.

This rearrangement joins TRBV10-1 to TRBJ2-7, with D hard to call. CDR1 is WNHNN, CDR2 SYGVQD, per germline (reference sequence). The V gene lost 0 bases and the J gene lost 3 bases, with 12 bases spanning the gap. The CDR3 is 15 residues long. CDR3 sequence: CASSESRSSLYEQYF. CDR3 in DNA: TGCGCCAGCAGTGAGTCGCGTTCTTCCCTCTACGAGCAGTACTTC.